One sample yielded the 14 T cell receptor beta chains listed below, sequenced in a study of vaccination effects on CD4 cells after COVID-19. The method was immunoSEQ multiplex PCR; TCRdb's version includes in-frame clones alone and lacks a portion of them. The sample shows 55,000 or so clones, 55% to 75% of them seen only once. Antigen-specific CD4+ T cells were expanded (with viral peptide pools) by the ViraFEST assay ahead of sequencing. Having been cultured for 9 to 11 days, the cells underwent CD4+ T cell isolation. Vaccine recipients, nucleocapsid antibody negative, had no prior SARS-CoV-2 infection. These TCRs are of unknown antigen specificity. The starting material was CD4+ T cells from PBMCs cultured with SARS-CoV-2 spike peptides, obtained before COVID-19 vaccination. The receptors shown here come from a human donor who received a COVID-19 vaccine.

The gene calls are TRBV7-9 and TRBJ2-1; the D call may be TRBD1 or TRBD2 (6 bases each). The CDR3 totals 17 residues. Trimming removed 2 bases at V and 4 bases at J, with 18 bases between. In germline, CDR1 is SEHNR, CDR2 FQNEAQ (reference sequence). CDR3 region: CASSLRPVGGPYNEQFF. The CDR3 nucleotides read TGTGCCAGCAGCTTAAGGCCGGTTGGGGGGCCATACAATGAGCAGTTCTTC.

The V call is TRBV2, the J call TRBJ2-3; D is possibly TRBD1 (5 bases). The CDR3 is 14 residues long. V lost 5 bases to trimming and J lost 1 base, with 10 bases between them. The germline V gene has CDR1 SNHLY and CDR2 FYNNEI. The CDR3 DNA reads as TGTGCCAGCAGTTTCCAGGGTGGCACAGATACGCAGTATTTT. Translation gives CASSFQGGTDTQYF.

The rearrangement uses TRBV7-9 and TRBJ1-1; TRBD1 might be the D (5 bases). This CDR3 has 13 amino acids. CDR1 and CDR2 (germline): SEHNR, FQNEAQ (reference sequence). Trimming took off 5 bases at V and 4 bases at J, with 11 bases between the two ends. DNA for the CDR3: TGTGCCAGCAGCGCTGGGACCTTCACTGAAGCTTTCTTT. Translated, it gives CASSAGTFTEAFF. The variable domain in full, completed from reference TRBV7-9 and TRBJ1-1, reads DTGVSQNPRHKITKRGQNVTFRCDPISEHNRLYWYRQTLGQGPEFLTYFQNEAQLEKSRLLSDRFSAERPKGSFSTLEIQRTEQGDSAMYLCASSAGTFTEAFFGQGTRLTVV.

This chain links TRBV5-1 with TRBJ1-6; D is perhaps TRBD1 (6 bases). V shed 0 bases and J shed 7 bases, with 14 bases lying between them. CDR3 length equals 16 residues. CDR1 and CDR2 (germline): SGHRS, YFSETQ. CDR3: CASSLGVGGGNSPLHF. The CDR3 DNA reads as TGCGCCAGCAGCTTGGGTGTCGGAGGGGGGAATTCACCCCTCCACTTT.

This rearrangement joins TRBV6-5 to TRBJ1-6, with D possibly TRBD1 on 6 matching bases. This CDR3 contains 14 residues. CDR1 and CDR2 (germline): MNHEY, SVGAGI. V was clipped by 6 bases and J by 6 bases, with 12 bases between them. CDR3 region: CASRLRDTNSPLHF. The CDR3 region has the DNA TGTGCCAGCAGGCTCCGGGACACTAATTCACCCCTCCACTTT.

The gene calls are TRBV5-1 and TRBJ2-7; D unclear. V lost 0 bases, J lost 3 bases, and 10 bases lay in between. CDR3 length equals 14 residues. Germline V lookup: CDR1 SGHRS, CDR2 YFSETQ. For the CDR3, the DNA is TGCGCCAGCAGCTTGGCGACCAGAAACTACGAGCAGTACTTC. Translation gives CASSLATRNYEQYF.

The V gene is TRBV28, the J gene TRBJ2-7; 7 positions match TRBD2. The V gene's germline CDR1 is MDHEN and CDR2 SYDVKM. V shed 6 bases, J shed 0 bases, and the junction held 2 bases outside the gene matches. The CDR3 is 13 residues long. The CDR3 DNA follows: TGTGCCAGCAGCGGACTAGTCTCCTACGAGCAGTACTTC. This translates into CASSGLVSYEQYF.

CDR3 DNA sequence: TGTGCCAGCAGCCGAGCCAGGGGGCTGGAGACTGAAGCTTTCTTT. This translates into CASSRARGLETEAFF. The J gene is TRBJ1-1, the V gene TRBV11-1; 8 bases fit TRBD1. With V trimmed by 5 bases and J by 5 bases, 10 bases remained unmatched. Germline V CDR1 and CDR2: SGHAT, FQDESV (reference sequence). This CDR3 comprises 15 residues. Looking up the rest from reference TRBV11-1 and TRBJ1-1 gives the full variable domain: EAEVAQSPRYKITEKSQAVAFWCDPISGHATLYWYRQILGQGPELLVQFQDESVVDDSQLPKDRFSAERLKGVDSTLKIQPAELGDSAMYLCASSRARGLETEAFFGQGTRLTVV.

The CDR3 loop is CATSDSAGDPYNEQFF. As DNA, the CDR3 is TGTGCCACCAGTGATTCAGCCGGGGACCCCTACAATGAGCAGTTCTTC. The chain recombines TRBV24-1 with TRBJ2-1; the D gene could be TRBD1 or TRBD2 (5 bases each). Germline-derived CDR1 and CDR2 are KGHDR and SFDVKD. There are 16 residues in the CDR3. Trimming took 2 bases from V and 2 from J, leaving 12 bases between them.

The chain joins TRBV3-1 (or the pseudogene TRBV3-2) to TRBJ1-2; no reliable D call. V lost 2 bases and J 0 bases, leaving 16 bases between the germline ends. This CDR3 region has 17 residues. Per germline, CDR1 LGHDT and CDR2 YNNKEL (reference sequence). The CDR3 DNA follows: TGTGCCAGCAGCCAAAACGTGGCAGGCCTAGCTAACTATGGCTACACCTTC. Amino acids: CASSQNVAGLANYGYTF.

The table lists this clone with a few counts. The chain uses TRBV7-2 and TRBJ2-7; perhaps TRBD2 as D (5 bases). V lost 1 base and J 7 bases, leaving 23 bases between the germline ends. Looked up from germline, CDR1 is SGHTA and CDR2 is FQGNSA. CDR3 length: 17 amino acids. CDR3 sequence reads: CASSLGEGFARAEEQYF. Here the CDR3 DNA reads TGTGCCAGCAGCTTAGGTGAGGGTTTCGCGCGAGCGGAGGAGCAGTACTTC.

The chain has TRBV6-2 or TRBV6-3 and TRBJ2-5; no reliable D call. The V gene's germline CDR1 is MNHEY and CDR2 SVGEGT. V gave up 5 bases and J gave up 7 bases, with 11 bases separating them. The CDR3 extends over 12 amino acids. CDR3: CASSNAYGTQYF. CDR3 in DNA: TGTGCCAGCAGTAACGCCTACGGGACCCAGTACTTC.

The chain joins TRBV3-1 (or the pseudogene TRBV3-2) to TRBJ1-1; D is unclear. Germline CDR1 is LGHDT and CDR2 is YNNKEL (reference sequence). This CDR3 is 12 amino acids long. Trimming removed 5 bases from V and 1 base from J, with 5 bases in between. The CDR3 here is CASSSENTEAFF. CDR3 nucleotides: TGTGCCAGCAGCAGTGAGAACACTGAAGCTTTCTTT.

V usage is TRBV18 and J usage is TRBJ1-5; D not certain. CDR1 is KGHSH, CDR2 LQKENI, per germline. The CDR3 runs 14 residues. V was pared by 2 bases and J by 7 bases, with 12 bases between. The CDR3 region has the DNA TGTGCCAGCTCACCAGGCACGGGATGGCAGCCCCAGCATTTT. Translating it yields CASSPGTGWQPQHF.